This entry describes one T cell receptor (beta chain). Antigen specificity is unknown. This table comes from immunoSEQ multiplex PCR, and its TCRdb copy is limited to in-frame clones, with some not included. This table holds around 19,000 clones, 84% found once. This entry is derived from a study of EBV T-cell therapy then PD-1 blockade in nasopharyngeal carcinoma. The CDR3 totals 12 residues. V was cut by 5 bases and J by 3 bases, with 7 bases left in between. This sample's time point: 266 days after commencement of treatment, after nivolumab therapy. The treatment denotes: AdE1-LMPpoly-expanded autologous EBV-specific T-cell therapy followed by anti-PD-1 nivolumab.

The source is a man aged 35 to 55 with nasopharyngeal carcinoma. The rearrangement links TRBV12-3 or TRBV12-4 to TRBJ1-2; no reliable D call. The specimen was CD8+ T cells from blood, collected at roughly day 280 from a patient whose treatment included autologous EBV-specific T cells and nivolumab. The CDR3 DNA follows: TGTGCCAGCAGTCTCCAGGACTATGGCTACACCTTC. This sequence encodes CASSLQDYGYTF.